A few counts support the clone carrying this T cell receptor beta chain. What it recognizes is unknown. This sample is drawn from a study of T cell repertoires in cytomegalovirus infection. Whole-study context: Recently described HLA-C-restricted plus well-studied HLA-B-restricted CMV epitopes were used. An indication of both CMV infection and matching HLA type came from public TCR beta signatures.

TCRdb redid the calling of the reads with MiXCR, one entry per CDR3 protein. The data contain approximately 300,000 distinct CDR3 sequences, around a quarter of them seen just once; the ten biggest clones take up roughly 13%. Points from the study as a whole: The ex vivo response was dominated by HLA-C-restricted CMV-specific TCR beta clonotypes.

Source: cultured PBMCs, taken from culture after CMV antigen stimulation. The receptor was derived from a human donor in good health (CMV status not recorded). Some clones in this sample may be carry-over from other donors' samples.

In DNA form, the CDR3 reads TGTGCCACCAGGCTGACAGGGGAGTACGAGCAGTACTTC. This codes for CATRLTGEYEQYF. The chain carries TRBV24-1 and TRBJ2-7; 8 bases are shared with TRBD1. V lost 7 bases and J lost 4; bases outside the gene matches: 5. The germline gives CDR1 KGHDR, CDR2 SFDVKD. The CDR3 is 13 residues long.